Presented here are 6 T cell receptor beta chains from one specimen sequenced in a study of blood T cell repertoires in COVID-19. The method was immunoSEQ multiplex PCR; TCRdb's version includes in-frame clones alone and lacks a portion of them. In the table there are about 100,000 clones, around four fifths of which are singletons. Material: peripheral blood. The origin of the receptors is a man between 65 and 85 years old with acute or convalescent COVID-19.

The V call is TRBV6-1, the J call TRBJ2-3; maybe TRBD2 (5 bases). Germline V gene lookup returns CDR1 MNHNS and CDR2 SASEGT. V gave up 3 bases and J gave up 1 base, with 14 bases separating them. This CDR3 has 16 amino acids. The CDR3 region is CASSDRTTGGTDTQYF. The DNA of the CDR3 is TGTGCCAGCAGTGATCGAACGACCGGGGGCACAGATACGCAGTATTTT.

The chain couples TRBV7-9 to TRBJ1-2; tentatively, D is TRBD1 (5 bases). CDR1 SEHNR and CDR2 FQNEAQ come from the germline V gene (reference sequence). CDR3 length: 16 residues. Between the trimmed V and J ends, which lost 1 base and 4 bases, there was a span of 16 bases. Here the CDR3 DNA reads TGTGCCAGCAGCTTAGGCGGGACGACTCAAACCTATGGCTACACCTTC. Translated: CASSLGGTTQTYGYTF.

V gene TRBV29-1 combines with J gene TRBJ2-5; TRBD2 matches 7 bases. The CDR3 is 12 residues long. V dropped 7 bases and J dropped 5; count of bases not matched to a gene: 7. Per germline, CDR1 SQVTM and CDR2 ANQGSEA. The CDR3 DNA follows: TGCAGCGGTTGGGGGGGGGTGGAGACCCAGTACTTC. Its protein is CSGWGGVETQYF.

The chain couples TRBV5-1 to TRBJ1-1, with D tentatively TRBD1 (5 bases). CDR3 length: 14 amino acids. Trimming took 6 bases from V and 0 from J, leaving 12 bases between them. Germline values: CDR1 SGHRS, CDR2 YFSETQ. For the CDR3, the DNA is TGCGCCAGCATTCCCGACAGCATGAACACTGAAGCTTTCTTT. Translation gives CASIPDSMNTEAFF. The full variable domain, in which reference TRBV5-1 and TRBJ1-1 provide the parts outside the CDR3, is KAGVTQTPRYLIKTRGQQVTLSCSPISGHRSVSWYQQTPGQGLQFLFEYFSETQRNKGNFPGRFSGRQFSNSRSEMNVSTLELGDSALYLCASIPDSMNTEAFFGQGTRLTVV.

This clone appeared many times. The chain is built from TRBV6-5 and TRBJ1-6, with TRBD1 matching over 11 bases. The CDR3 has 14 residues. V shed 4 bases, J shed 9 bases, and the junction held 2 bases outside the gene matches. Germline V gene data show CDR1 as MNHEY and CDR2 as SVGAGI. CDR3 nucleotides: TGTGCCAGCAGTTCGGACAGGGGGCTTTCACCCCTCCACTTT. This gives the protein CASSSDRGLSPLHF.

This clone was detected ten times or more. At one end, the junction sequence differs from germline, possibly due to a read error. The chain joins TRBV7-7 to TRBJ2-1; 8 bases match TRBD2. This CDR3 has 18 residues. Germline V gives CDR1 SSHAT, CDR2 FNYEAQ (reference sequence). The CDR3 region is CASSLLSGGSSSYNEQFF. The CDR3 DNA sequence: TGTGCTAGCAGCCTACTCAGCGGGGGCTCTAGCTCCTACAATGAGCAGTTCTTC.